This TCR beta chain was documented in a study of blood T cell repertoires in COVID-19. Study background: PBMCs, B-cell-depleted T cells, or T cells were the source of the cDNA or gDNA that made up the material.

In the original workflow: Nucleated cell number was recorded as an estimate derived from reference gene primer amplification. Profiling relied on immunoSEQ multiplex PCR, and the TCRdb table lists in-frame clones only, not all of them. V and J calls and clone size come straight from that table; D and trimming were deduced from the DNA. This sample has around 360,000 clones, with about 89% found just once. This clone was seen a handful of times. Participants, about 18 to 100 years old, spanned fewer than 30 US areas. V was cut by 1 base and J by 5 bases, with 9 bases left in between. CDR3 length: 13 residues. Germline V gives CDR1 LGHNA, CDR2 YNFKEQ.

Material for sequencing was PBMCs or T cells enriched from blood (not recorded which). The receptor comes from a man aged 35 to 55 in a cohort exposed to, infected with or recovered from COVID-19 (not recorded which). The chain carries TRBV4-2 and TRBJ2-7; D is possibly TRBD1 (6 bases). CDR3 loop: CASSQAAGDEQYF. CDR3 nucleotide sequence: TGTGCCAGCAGCCAAGCAGCAGGGGACGAGCAGTACTTC.